This paragraph covers one T cell receptor (beta chain) sequence. Its antigen is still unknown. The sort gate was single viable CD3+CD4+CD8-CD45RO+ cells for memory CD4+ T cells. The entry originates in a study of memory CD4+ T cells and cytomegalovirus serostatus. Study-wide context: Healthy Belgian adult donors included nine or ten CMV-positive and some 24 CMV-negative people. Study-wide results and caveats: CD4+ memory repertoires contained about 40% of the roughly 160 reported CMV TCRbeta sequences.

V trimming: 6 bases; J trimming: 7 bases; junction bases outside the gene matches: 10. CDR1 is SGHTS and CDR2 is YDEGEE in the germline V gene. This CDR3 has 14 residues. Clones were sequenced by immunoSEQ multiplex PCR, and TCRdb holds only the in-frame ones, with some missing. The sample has about 40,000 clones, more than 60% seen once. The origin of this receptor is an adult in good health and CMV-seronegative. The chain uses TRBV5-8 and TRBJ2-7; 10 nucleotides match TRBD1. Sequencing used memory CD4+ T cells from blood. Here the CDR3 reads CASTRRQGAWEQYF. CDR3 bases: TGTGCCAGCACCCGGAGACAGGGGGCTTGGGAGCAGTACTTC. The variable domain in full, with the rest retrieved from reference TRBV5-8 and TRBJ2-7, is EAGVTQSPTHLIKTRGQQATLRCSPISGHTSVYWYQQALGLGLQFLLWYDEGEERNRGNFPPRFSGRQFPNYSSELNVNALELEDSALYLCASTRRQGAWEQYFGPGTRLTVT.